These T cell receptor beta chains were read from a single sample in a study of cytomegalovirus exposure and HLA in healthy donors. The data were produced by immunoSEQ multiplex PCR, yet TCRdb's version contains in-frame clones alone and is incomplete. The sample lists 160,000 or so clones; 85% to 90% were seen once. Sample: PBMCs. The source is a woman aged 25 to 39 in good health and CMV-seronegative. CDR3s include the opening cysteine and the closing phenylalanine or tryptophan. Each record gives: V gene, D gene, clone size, J gene, CDR3 protein, CDR3 DNA. The D gene is left open where the match is weak. Clone sizes are given selectively: once, few, many, or a class where the clone is expanded.

>TRBV6-5|-|-|TRBJ1-2
CASSNSGAYGYTF
TGTGCCAGCAGTAATTCAGGGGCCTATGGCTACACCTTC
>TRBV11-2|TRBD2|-|TRBJ2-5
CASTPDLAGGRGTQYF
TGTGCCAGCACCCCGGATCTAGCGGGGGGGAGGGGGACCCAGTACTTC
>TRBV29-1|TRBD1|-|TRBJ2-7
CSVGDREPYEQYF
TGCAGCGTTGGGGACAGGGAACCCTACGAGCAGTACTTC
>TRBV2|-|-|TRBJ2-3
CASRKAASTDTQYF
TGTGCCAGCAGGAAAGCGGCTAGCACAGATACGCAGTATTTT
>TRBV7-9|TRBD1|-|TRBJ1-5
CASSITGGDQPQHF
TGTGCCAGCAGCATCACAGGGGGTGATCAGCCCCAGCATTTT
>TRBV29-1|TRBD1|-|TRBJ2-7
CSVQGADREQYF
TGCAGCGTGCAGGGGGCGGATCGGGAGCAGTACTTC
>TRBV5-6|TRBD1|-|TRBJ2-7
CASSFKGQLYEQYF
TGTGCCAGCAGCTTCAAGGGACAGCTATACGAGCAGTACTTC
>TRBV4-1|-|-|TRBJ2-4
CASSQDMTVAKNIQYF
TGCGCCAGCAGCCAAGACATGACAGTAGCCAAAAACATTCAGTACTTC
>TRBV7-8|TRBD1|once|TRBJ1-2
CASSFRDRGAWGYTF
TGTGCCAGCAGCTTCCGGGACAGGGGAGCGTGGGGCTACACCTTC
>TRBV7-2|TRBD2|-|TRBJ2-7
CASSRFLYRGGLSYEQYF
TGTGCCAGCAGCCGGTTTCTCTACCGGGGGGGCCTAAGCTACGAGCAGTACTTC
>TRBV6-4|TRBD1|few|TRBJ2-1
CASSFSTGGGEQFF
TGTGCCAGCAGTTTTTCGACAGGGGGCGGTGAGCAGTTCTTC
>TRBV27|-|-|TRBJ1-2
CASKKTFLSGYTF
TGTGCCAGCAAAAAAACGTTTTTGAGTGGCTACACCTTC
>TRBV19|TRBD2|-|TRBJ2-1
CASSLVAGAWNEQFF
TGTGCCAGTAGTTTAGTAGCGGGGGCCTGGAATGAGCAGTTCTTC
>TRBV5-1|TRBD1|-|TRBJ1-2
CASRIDRERGYTF
TGCGCCAGCAGGATTGACAGGGAGCGTGGCTACACCTTC
>TRBV5-1|TRBD1|few|TRBJ1-1
CASSLWTGRTEAFF
TGCGCCAGCAGCTTGTGGACAGGTCGGACTGAAGCTTTCTTT
>TRBV13|TRBD1|-|TRBJ2-2
CASSADRRNTGELFF
TGTGCCAGCAGCGCGGACAGGCGGAACACCGGGGAGCTGTTTTTT
>TRBV7-9|-|-|TRBJ1-1
CASSLEAGFTEAFF
TGTGCCAGCAGCTTAGAGGCAGGGTTCACTGAAGCTTTCTTT
>TRBV7-8|-|-|TRBJ1-5
CASSPFDQPQHF
TGTGCCAGCAGCCCCTTCGATCAGCCCCAGCATTTT
>TRBV19|-|-|TRBJ2-7
CASSAPRDKDYEQYF
TGTGCCAGTAGTGCTCCCCGGGACAAAGACTACGAGCAGTACTTC
>TRBV27|-|-|TRBJ1-4
CASSSNPDITGDEKLFF
TGTGCCAGCAGTTCAAATCCCGACATTACAGGAGATGAAAAACTGTTTTTT
>TRBV5-1|-|-|TRBJ2-7
CASSLNAYEQYF
TGCGCCAGCAGCTTGAACGCGTACGAGCAGTACTTC
>TRBV5-4|TRBD2|once|TRBJ2-3
CASSIRTSGITDTQYF
TGTGCCAGCAGCATCCGGACTAGCGGCATCACAGATACGCAGTATTTT
>TRBV7-6|TRBD1|-|TRBJ2-7
CASSSRQGGEQYF
TGTGCCAGCAGTTCCCGACAGGGTGGTGAGCAGTACTTC
>TRBV6-5|TRBD1|-|TRBJ1-1
CASSNQGALHTEAFF
TGTGCCAGCAGTAACCAGGGGGCCCTCCACACTGAAGCTTTCTTT
>TRBV19|-|-|TRBJ1-3
CASRRTDGNTIYF
TGTGCCAGTAGACGGACAGATGGAAACACCATATATTTT
>TRBV19|TRBD2|-|TRBJ2-2
CASSIPPAGGSGELFF
TGTGCCAGTAGTATCCCCCCAGCGGGGGGGAGCGGGGAGCTGTTTTTT
>TRBV9|-|-|TRBJ2-7
CASSPHVDYEQYF
TGTGCCAGCAGCCCACACGTTGACTACGAGCAGTACTTC
>TRBV6-1|TRBD1|-|TRBJ2-7
CASSIEAGGEQYF
TGTGCCAGCAGCATTGAAGCAGGGGGCGAGCAGTACTTC
>TRBV7-9|-|once|TRBJ2-5
CASSLVSPGVVGSTQYF
TGTGCCAGCAGCTTAGTGTCCCCGGGTGTAGTTGGTTCAACCCAGTACTTC
>TRBV7-6|TRBD1|-|TRBJ1-3
CASSLQGAGGNTIYF
TGTGCCAGCAGCTTACAGGGGGCGGGCGGAAACACCATATATTTT
>TRBV19|-|-|TRBJ2-1
CASSIGHGNEQFF
TGTGCCAGTAGTATAGGGCATGGCAATGAGCAGTTCTTC
>TRBV27|-|-|TRBJ1-4
CASSLWGGSEGEKLFF
TGTGCCAGCAGTTTATGGGGGGGGTCAGAGGGTGAAAAACTGTTTTTT